Following are 5 T cell receptor beta chains from one sample sequenced in a study of regulatory T cells in long-lasting Graves disease (dated by TCRdb to the early 2020s). Libraries were constructed by multiplex PCR. The run used an Illumina HiSeq 4000. TCR beta libraries were built with iRepertoire HTBI primers and Arm-PCR amplification of CDR3 regions. TCRdb applied fastp at Q25 and MiXCR to the public reads, then kept only in-frame beta chains. Here each entry gathers all rows of one CDR3 protein and keeps the most common genes and DNA. Within this sample are hundreds of thousands of distinct CDR3 sequences, with around 15% of them counted one time only. Under 20% of the sample rests with the top ten. Reading the label with the study, this specimen's time point is: newly diagnosed GD, antithyroid drugs for less than 3 months. RNA was extracted from PBMCs in TRIzol for both TCR sequencing and RNA sequencing.

These data were also reused for a study on T cells in Graves' hyperthyroidism and ophthalmopathy.

This specimen was peripheral blood mononuclear cells (PBMCs), taken at new diagnosis, from a patient treated with antithyroid drugs. These receptors all stem from a woman aged 25 to 39 with Graves disease. Donor details come from another sample of the same person, matched by shared clones.

This clonotype appeared many times. The V gene is TRBV6-1, the J gene TRBJ1-6, with D perhaps TRBD1 (6 bases). The V gene's germline CDR1 is MNHNS and CDR2 SASEGT. The CDR3 is 14 residues long. V was trimmed by 1 base and J by 10 bases, leaving 11 bases between them. CDR3 loop: CASSEVGAGSPLHF. The CDR3 nucleotides read TGTGCCAGCAGTGAAGTGGGGGCAGGCTCACCCCTCCACTTT.

Ten or more counts support this clonotype. This sequence joins TRBV30 and TRBJ2-5, with 8 bases matching TRBD2. Per the germline V gene, CDR1 is GTSNPN and CDR2 is SVGIG (reference sequence). Trimming at V came to 5 bases and at J to 5 bases, leaving 19 bases not matched to a gene. The CDR3 totals 17 residues. In DNA, the CDR3 is TGTGCCTGGGGGAAAGCGGGAGTATTTAGTCAGATGGAGACCCAGTACTTC. It specifies CAWGKAGVFSQMETQYF.

V and J are TRBV6-1 and TRBJ1-1; no reliable D call. The CDR3 spans 15 residues. V was clipped by 6 bases and J by 5 bases, with 19 bases between them. Germline values: CDR1 MNHNS, CDR2 SASEGT. The CDR3 region is CASRGGGGRATEAFF. CDR3 in DNA: TGTGCCAGCAGGGGAGGAGGAGGGAGAGCTACTGAAGCTTTCTTT.

This clonotype was observed a few times. The chain couples TRBV15 to TRBJ2-1; D not resolved. This CDR3 is 16 amino acids long. Trimming stripped 0 bases from V and 0 bases from J, with 9 bases between. In germline, CDR1 is LNHNV, CDR2 YYDKDF (reference sequence). The CDR3 sequence is CATSRDEWDSYNEQFF. The DNA for the CDR3 is TGTGCCACCAGCAGAGACGAGTGGGACTCCTACAATGAGCAGTTCTTC.

The table lists this clonotype with many counts. The V gene is TRBV2, the J gene TRBJ1-4, with 7 bases aligning to TRBD1. The CDR3 is 14 residues long. The V gene end was trimmed by 4 bases and the J gene end by 7 bases; junction bases not matched to a gene: 6. In germline, CDR1 is SNHLY, CDR2 FYNNEI. As DNA, the CDR3 is TGTGCCAGCAGTGTAGGGGGCCAGGGTGAAAAACTGTTTTTT. It codes for CASSVGGQGEKLFF. The full variable domain, in which reference TRBV2 and TRBJ1-4 provide the parts outside the CDR3, is EPEVTQTPSHQVTQMGQEVILRCVPISNHLYFYWYRQILGQKVEFLVSFYNNEISEKSEIFDDQFSVERPDGSNFTLKIRSTKLEDSAMYFCASSVGGQGEKLFFGSGTQLSVL.